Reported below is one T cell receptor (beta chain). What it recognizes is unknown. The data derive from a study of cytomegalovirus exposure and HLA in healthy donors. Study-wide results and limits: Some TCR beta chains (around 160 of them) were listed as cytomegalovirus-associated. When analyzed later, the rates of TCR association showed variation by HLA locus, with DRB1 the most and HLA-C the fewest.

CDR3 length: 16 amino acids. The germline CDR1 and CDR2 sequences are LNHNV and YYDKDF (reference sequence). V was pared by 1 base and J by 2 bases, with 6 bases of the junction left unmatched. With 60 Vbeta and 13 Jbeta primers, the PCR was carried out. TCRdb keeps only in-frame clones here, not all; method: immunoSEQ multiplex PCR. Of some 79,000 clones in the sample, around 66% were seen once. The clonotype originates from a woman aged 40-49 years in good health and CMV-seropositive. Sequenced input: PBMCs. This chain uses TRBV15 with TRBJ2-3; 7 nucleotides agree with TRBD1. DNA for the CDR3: TGTGCCACCAGCAGAGGGACAGGAGATACCACAGATACGCAGTATTTT. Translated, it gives CATSRGTGDTTDTQYF.